The source of this T cell receptor (beta chain) is a study of T cell responses to AZD1222 COVID-19 vaccine (dated by TCRdb to the early 2020s). Concerning the study at large: AZD1222 recipients with second doses at about 4 weeks or about 12 weeks were pooled, because spike-specific TCR depth and breadth did not differ between schedules. TCR sequencing covered more than 230 trial participants: 200 to 220 given two doses of AZD1222 and 26 given two doses of MenACWY control vaccine. Enrollment into the trials was organized by age into subgroups of 18-55, 56-69 and 70-plus years, and those subgroups contained 148, 28 and 57 TCR-sequenced participants, respectively.

A word on this clone: Its cognate antigen has yet to be identified. Base qualities are not provided; no much larger clone lies one nucleotide away.

The junction shows trimming of 7 bases on V and 0 bases on J, plus 16 bases between the germline ends. CDR1 and CDR2 are drawn from the germline V gene: KGHDR, SFDVKD. The CDR3, cysteine through phenylalanine, is 16 amino acids long. The kept DNA is CDR3 alone, 48 bases in frame from the first base. Study-wide conclusions, independent of this receptor: Because no samples from the day 14 peak response were available, repertoires could be characterized only after the peak T cell response. Conclusions about previously exposed vaccinees were limited because only 5 or 6 AZD1222 recipients were SARS-CoV-2 seropositive at baseline. Most participants were white British and females outnumbered males, and the authors suggested that clonal diversity may have been underestimated. Spike-specific TCR breadth and depth rose significantly after two AZD1222 doses compared with day 0 and with MenACWY recipients. Vaccine-associated CD4 TCRs spanned the whole spike protein, with dominant responses in regions 160-218 and 743-854. The 56-69-year group was small, and its depth increase did not reach significance, likely because of low power. Epitopes outside the regions mutated in the B.1.351 and B.1.1.7 variants were reportedly recognized by nearly half of the unique spike-specific TCRs.

The CDR3 regions of human TCRbeta chains were subjected to immunosequencing. The paper's data handling went like this. Repertoire TCRs were checked for matches against a reference library of SARS-CoV-2-specific TCRs that had been generated using the MIRA antigen-specificity platform. Breadth meant the fraction of unique TCRs that were SARS-CoV-2-associated, whereas depth meant the fraction of total T cells that were SARS-CoV-2-associated. Each spike-specific TCR was assigned to its reactive spike region and to a CD4 or CD8 class using the MIRA data. Log10-transformed breadth and depth values were compared by one-way ANOVA with Sidak's multiple comparisons tests. In TCRdb, the immuneACCESS table is reduced to in-frame sequences with V and J assigned. These tables do not hold every clone; where another copy was compared, an unresolved V gene accounts for under half, and the others remain unexplained. The D gene and trimming were derived from the DNA, and the V and J assignments and clone size from that table. A total of under 150,000 clones appear in this sample, approximately 94% of them only once. Clones ranked in the top ten supply about 3% of the sample.

The time point label, read with the paper, signifies: baseline before first vaccination. Vaccinee samples came from UK trials COV001 and COV002, including a single-blind randomized controlled phase 2/3 trial of AZD1222 (ChAdOx1 nCoV-19) in healthy adults. For TCRbeta chain sequencing, PBMC samples from trial participants were taken at day 0 and at day 28 after the second dose. The rearranged chain carries TRBV24-1 and TRBJ2-3; a tentative D call is TRBD2 (5 bases match). The receptor was isolated from an adult in good health. The sample in question was peripheral blood, obtained on day 0 of AZD1222 vaccination. The nucleotide sequence reads as follows: TGTGCCACCAGCACGACAAGTGGGAGTAGCACAGATACGCAGTATTTT. Its product reads: CATSTTSGSSTDTQYF.